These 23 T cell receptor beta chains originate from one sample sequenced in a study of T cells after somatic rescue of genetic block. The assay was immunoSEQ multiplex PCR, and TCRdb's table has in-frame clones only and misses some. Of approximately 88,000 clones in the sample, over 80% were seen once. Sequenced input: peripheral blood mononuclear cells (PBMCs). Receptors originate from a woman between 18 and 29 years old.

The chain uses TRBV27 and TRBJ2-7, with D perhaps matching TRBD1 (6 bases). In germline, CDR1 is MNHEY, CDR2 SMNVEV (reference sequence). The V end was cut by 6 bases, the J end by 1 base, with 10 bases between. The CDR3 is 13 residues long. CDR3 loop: CASSLGQSYEQYF. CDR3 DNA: TGTGCCAGCAGCCTCGGACAGTCCTACGAGCAGTACTTC.

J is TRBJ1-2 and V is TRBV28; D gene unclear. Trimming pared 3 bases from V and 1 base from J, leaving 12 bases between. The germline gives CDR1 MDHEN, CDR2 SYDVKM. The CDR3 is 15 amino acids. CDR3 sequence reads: CASSFPTGNNYGYTF. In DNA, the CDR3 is TGTGCCAGCAGTTTCCCGACCGGCAATAACTATGGCTACACCTTC.

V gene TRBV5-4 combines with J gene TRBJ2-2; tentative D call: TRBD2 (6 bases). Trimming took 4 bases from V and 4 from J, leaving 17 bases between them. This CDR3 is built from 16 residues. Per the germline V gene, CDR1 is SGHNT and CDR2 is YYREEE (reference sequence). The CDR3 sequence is CASSRAAGPSTGELFF. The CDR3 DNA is TGTGCCAGCAGCCGGGCGGCGGGACCTAGCACCGGGGAGCTGTTTTTT.

The CDR3 region has the DNA TGCAGTGTGGGGGCTGAAGCTTTCTTT. The encoded protein is CSVGAEAFF. The chain links TRBV20-1 to TRBJ1-1, with D maybe TRBD1 (5 bases). Per germline, CDR1 DFQATT and CDR2 SNEGSKA (reference sequence). Trimming cost V 7 bases and J 6 bases, with 6 bases left between them. This CDR3 contains 9 residues.

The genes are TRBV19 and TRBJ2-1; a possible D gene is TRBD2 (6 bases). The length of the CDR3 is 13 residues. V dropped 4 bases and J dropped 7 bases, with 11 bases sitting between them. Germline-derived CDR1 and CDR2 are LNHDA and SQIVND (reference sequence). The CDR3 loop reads CASSNPGLNEQFF. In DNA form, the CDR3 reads TGTGCCAGTAGTAACCCGGGACTGAATGAGCAGTTCTTC.

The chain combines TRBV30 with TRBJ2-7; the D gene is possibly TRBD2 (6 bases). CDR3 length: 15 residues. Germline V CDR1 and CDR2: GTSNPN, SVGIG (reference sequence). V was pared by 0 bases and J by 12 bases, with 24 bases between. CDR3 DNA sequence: TGTGCCTGGAGTGTACTTTATCCGCGGGACTCCGAGGGGTACTTC. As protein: CAWSVLYPRDSEGYF.

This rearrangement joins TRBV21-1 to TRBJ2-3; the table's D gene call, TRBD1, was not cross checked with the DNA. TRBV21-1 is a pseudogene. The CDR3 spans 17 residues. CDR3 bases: TGTGCCAGCAGCAAAGCGCGGGGACAGGGCGAAACAGATACGCAGTATTTT. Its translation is CASSKARGQGETDTQYF.

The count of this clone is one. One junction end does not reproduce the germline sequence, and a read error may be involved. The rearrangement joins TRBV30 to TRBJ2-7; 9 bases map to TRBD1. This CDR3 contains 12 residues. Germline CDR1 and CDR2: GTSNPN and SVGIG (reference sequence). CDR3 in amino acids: CARTGQGLEQHF. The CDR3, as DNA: TGTGCCCGAACGGGACAGGGCTTGGAGCAGCACTTC. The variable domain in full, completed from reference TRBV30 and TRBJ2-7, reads SQTIHQWPATLVQPVGSPLSLECTVEGTSNPNLYWYRQAAGRGLQLLFYSVGIGQISSEVPQNLSASRPQDRQFILSSKKLLLSDSGFYLCARTGQGLEQHFGPGTRLTVT.

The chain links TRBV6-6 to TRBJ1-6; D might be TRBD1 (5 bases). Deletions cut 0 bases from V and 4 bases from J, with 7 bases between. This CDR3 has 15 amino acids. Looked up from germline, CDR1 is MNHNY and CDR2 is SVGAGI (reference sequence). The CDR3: CASSYSRQYNSPLHF. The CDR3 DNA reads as TGTGCCAGCAGTTACTCGAGACAGTATAATTCACCCCTCCACTTT.

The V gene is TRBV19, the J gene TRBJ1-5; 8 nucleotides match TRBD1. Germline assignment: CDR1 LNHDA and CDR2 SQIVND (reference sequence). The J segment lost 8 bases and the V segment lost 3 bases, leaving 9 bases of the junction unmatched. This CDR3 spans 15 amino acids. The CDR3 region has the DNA TGTGCCAGTAGTATTGTCGGGACAGGAACAGAGCCCCAGCATTTT. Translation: CASSIVGTGTEPQHF.

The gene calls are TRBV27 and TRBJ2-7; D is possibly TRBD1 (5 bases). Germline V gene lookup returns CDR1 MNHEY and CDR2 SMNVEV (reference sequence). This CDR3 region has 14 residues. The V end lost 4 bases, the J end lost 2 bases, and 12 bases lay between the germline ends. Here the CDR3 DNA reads TGTGCCAGCAGTTCCGACAGAGGAGCCTACGAGCAGTACTTC. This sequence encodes CASSSDRGAYEQYF.

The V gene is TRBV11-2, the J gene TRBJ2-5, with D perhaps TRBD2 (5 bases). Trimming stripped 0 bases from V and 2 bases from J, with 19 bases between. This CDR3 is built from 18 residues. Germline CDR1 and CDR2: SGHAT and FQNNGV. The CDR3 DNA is TGTGCCAGCAGCTTAGATTGGGAGCGGCCCTATTCTCAAGAGACCCAGTACTTC. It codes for CASSLDWERPYSQETQYF.

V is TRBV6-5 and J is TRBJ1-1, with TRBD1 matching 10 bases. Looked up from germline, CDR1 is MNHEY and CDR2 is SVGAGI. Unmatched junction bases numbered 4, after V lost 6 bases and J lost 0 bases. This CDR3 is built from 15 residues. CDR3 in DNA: TGTGCCAGCAGGTGGACAGGGGGAATGAACACTGAAGCTTTCTTT. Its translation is CASRWTGGMNTEAFF.

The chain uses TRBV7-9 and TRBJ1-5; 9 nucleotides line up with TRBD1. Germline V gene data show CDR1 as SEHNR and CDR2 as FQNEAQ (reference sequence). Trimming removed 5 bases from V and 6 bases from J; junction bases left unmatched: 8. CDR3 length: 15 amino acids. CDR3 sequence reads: CASSPGTGSFQPQHF. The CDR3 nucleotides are TGTGCCAGCAGCCCCGGGACAGGGTCGTTTCAGCCCCAGCATTTT. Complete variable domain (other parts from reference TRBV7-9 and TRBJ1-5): DTGVSQNPRHKITKRGQNVTFRCDPISEHNRLYWYRQTLGQGPEFLTYFQNEAQLEKSRLLSDRFSAERPKGSFSTLEIQRTEQGDSAMYLCASSPGTGSFQPQHFGDGTRLSIL.

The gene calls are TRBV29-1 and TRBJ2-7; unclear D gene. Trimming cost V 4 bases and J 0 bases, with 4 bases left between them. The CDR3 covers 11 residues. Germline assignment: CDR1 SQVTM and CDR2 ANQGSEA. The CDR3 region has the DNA TGCAGCGTTGTGGACTCCTACGAGCAGTACTTC. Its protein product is CSVVDSYEQYF.

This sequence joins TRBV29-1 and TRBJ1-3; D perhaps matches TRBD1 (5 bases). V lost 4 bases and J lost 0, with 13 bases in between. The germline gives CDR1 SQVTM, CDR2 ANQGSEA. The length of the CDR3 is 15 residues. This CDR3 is CSVVAGGDSGNTIYF. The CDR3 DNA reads TGCAGCGTTGTCGCGGGGGGGGACTCTGGAAACACCATATATTTT.

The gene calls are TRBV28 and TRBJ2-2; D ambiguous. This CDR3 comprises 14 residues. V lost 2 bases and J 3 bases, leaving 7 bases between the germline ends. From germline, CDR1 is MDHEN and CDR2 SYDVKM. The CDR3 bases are TGTGCCAGCAGTTTAGCGAGAGACACCGGGGAGCTGTTTTTT. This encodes CASSLARDTGELFF.

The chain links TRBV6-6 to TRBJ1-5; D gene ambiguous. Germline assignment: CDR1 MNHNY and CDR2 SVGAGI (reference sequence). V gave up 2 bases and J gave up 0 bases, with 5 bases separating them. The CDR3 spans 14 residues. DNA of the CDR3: TGTGCCAGCAGTTACGGGTTTAGCAATCAGCCCCAGCATTTT. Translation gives CASSYGFSNQPQHF.

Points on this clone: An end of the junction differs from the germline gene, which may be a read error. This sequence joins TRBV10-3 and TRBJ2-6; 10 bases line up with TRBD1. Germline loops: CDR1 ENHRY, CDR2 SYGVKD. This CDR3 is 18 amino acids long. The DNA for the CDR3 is TGTGCCATCAGTGAGGACAGGGGGCCTCAGTCTGGGGCCAACGTCCGGACTTTC. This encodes CAISEDRGPQSGANVRTF.

The CDR3 spells CASSFSLPGQGHSGANVLTF. The CDR3, as DNA: TGTGCCAGCAGTTTCTCCCTCCCGGGACAGGGCCACTCTGGGGCCAACGTCCTGACTTTC. The genes are TRBV27 and TRBJ2-6, with 9 nucleotides matching TRBD1. After removal of 3 bases from V and 0 bases from J, the junction contained 12 bases not matched to a gene. CDR1 is MNHEY and CDR2 is SMNVEV in the germline V gene (reference sequence). The CDR3 runs 20 residues.

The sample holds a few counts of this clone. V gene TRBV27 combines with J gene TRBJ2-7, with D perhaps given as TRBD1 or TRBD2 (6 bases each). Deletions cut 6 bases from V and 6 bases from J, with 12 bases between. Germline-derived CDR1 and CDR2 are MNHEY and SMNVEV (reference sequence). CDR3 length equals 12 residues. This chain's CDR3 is CASSQQGGEQYF. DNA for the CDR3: TGTGCCAGCAGCCAACAGGGAGGCGAGCAGTACTTC.

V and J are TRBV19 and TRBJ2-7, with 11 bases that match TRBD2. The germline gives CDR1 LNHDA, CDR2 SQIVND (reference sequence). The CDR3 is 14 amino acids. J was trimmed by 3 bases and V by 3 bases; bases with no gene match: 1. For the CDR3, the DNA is TGTGCCAGTAGTATCCTAGCGGGAGGCTACGAGCAGTACTTC. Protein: CASSILAGGYEQYF. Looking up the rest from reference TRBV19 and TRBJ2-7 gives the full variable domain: DGGITQSPKYLFRKEGQNVTLSCEQNLNHDAMYWYRQDPGQGLRLIYYSQIVNDFQKGDIAEGYSVSREKKESFPLTVTSAQKNPTAFYLCASSILAGGYEQYFGPGTRLTVT.

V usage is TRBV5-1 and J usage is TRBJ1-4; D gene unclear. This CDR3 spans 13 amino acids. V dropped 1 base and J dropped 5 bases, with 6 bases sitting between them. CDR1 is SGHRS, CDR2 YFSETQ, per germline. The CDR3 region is CASSLIPNEKLFF. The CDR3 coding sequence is TGCGCCAGCAGCTTGATCCCGAATGAAAAACTGTTTTTT.